This T cell receptor (beta chain) was retrieved from a study of CD8 T cells in ankylosing spondylitis. On this clonotype: Antigen specificity is unknown.

Study observations and caveats: CD8+ disease-linked clones were present at relatively low frequencies in blood. A TCR beta motif made of several highly homologous variants seemed typical of ankylosing spondylitis blood.

CDR3 length: 14 amino acids. Looked up from germline, CDR1 is DFQATT and CDR2 is SNEGSKA (reference sequence). Between the trimmed V and J ends, which lost 4 bases and 2 bases, there was a span of 15 bases. One entry per CDR3 protein results from TCRdb running MiXCR on the 5' RACE reads. The sample consists of around 770,000 distinct CDR3 sequences, around 17% of them appearing once. This sequence joins TRBV20-1 and TRBJ2-7; D might be TRBD1 (5 bases). This sequence originates from a male donor with ankylosing spondylitis. The specimen sequenced was blood, either unsorted or a sorted T cell fraction (not recorded which). The CDR3 region is CSAMTDKGTYEQYF. In DNA, the CDR3 is TGCAGTGCTATGACAGACAAAGGAACCTACGAGCAGTACTTC.